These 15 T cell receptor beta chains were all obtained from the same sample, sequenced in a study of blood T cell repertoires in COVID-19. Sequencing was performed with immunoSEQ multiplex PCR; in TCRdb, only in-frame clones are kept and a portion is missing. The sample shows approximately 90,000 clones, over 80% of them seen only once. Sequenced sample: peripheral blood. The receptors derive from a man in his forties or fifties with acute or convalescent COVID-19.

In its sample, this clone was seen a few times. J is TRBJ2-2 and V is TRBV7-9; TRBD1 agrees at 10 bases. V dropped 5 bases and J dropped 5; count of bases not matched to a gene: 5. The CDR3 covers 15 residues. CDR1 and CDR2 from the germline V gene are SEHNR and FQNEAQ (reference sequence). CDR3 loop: CASSPADRGTGELFF. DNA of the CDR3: TGTGCCAGCAGCCCCGCGGACAGGGGGACCGGGGAGCTGTTTTTT.

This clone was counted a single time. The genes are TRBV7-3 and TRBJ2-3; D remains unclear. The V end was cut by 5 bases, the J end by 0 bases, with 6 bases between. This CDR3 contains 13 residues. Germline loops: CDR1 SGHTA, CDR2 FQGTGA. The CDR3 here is CASSAPSTDTQYF. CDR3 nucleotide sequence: TGTGCCAGCAGCGCGCCTAGCACAGATACGCAGTATTTT. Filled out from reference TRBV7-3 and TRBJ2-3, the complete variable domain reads GAGVSQTPSNKVTEKGKYVELRCDPISGHTALYWYRQSLGQGPEFLIYFQGTGAADDSGLPNDRFFAVRPEGSVSTLKIQRTERGDSAVYLCASSAPSTDTQYFGPGTRLTVL.

CDR3 in amino acids: CASSLGQGVSGANVLTF. CDR3 sequence (DNA): TGTGCCAGCAGCCTCGGACAGGGCGTATCTGGGGCCAACGTCCTGACTTTC. This chain uses TRBV7-9 with TRBJ2-6; 8 bases match TRBD1. Germline assignment: CDR1 SEHNR and CDR2 FQNEAQ (reference sequence). The CDR3 sequence is 17 residues long. V dropped 5 bases and J dropped 1; count of bases not matched to a gene: 7.

CDR3 bases: TGCGCCAGCACACAGGGGAATAGCAATGAGCAGTTCTTC. Protein sequence: CASTQGNSNEQFF. The chain recombines TRBV5-1 with TRBJ2-1, with 7 bases matching TRBD1. J gave up 6 bases and V 6 bases, and 6 bases lay outside the gene matches. The V gene's germline CDR1 is SGHRS and CDR2 YFSETQ. This CDR3 has 13 residues.

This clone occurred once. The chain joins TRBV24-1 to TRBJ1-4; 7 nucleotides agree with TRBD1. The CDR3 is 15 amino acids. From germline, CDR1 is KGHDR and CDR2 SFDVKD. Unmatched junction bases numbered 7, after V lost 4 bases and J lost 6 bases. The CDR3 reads CATSERQGGDEKLFF. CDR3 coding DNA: TGTGCCACCAGTGAGCGACAGGGTGGAGATGAAAAACTGTTTTTT.

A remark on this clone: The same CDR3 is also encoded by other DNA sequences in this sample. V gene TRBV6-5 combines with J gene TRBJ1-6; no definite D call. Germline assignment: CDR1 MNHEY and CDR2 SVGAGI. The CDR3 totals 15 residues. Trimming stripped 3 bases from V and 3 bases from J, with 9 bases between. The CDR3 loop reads CASSYGSSYNSPLHF. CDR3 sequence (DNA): TGTGCCAGCAGTTATGGCTCCAGCTATAATTCACCCCTCCACTTT.

This CDR3 is CASSEGAGTYEQYF. The DNA for the CDR3 is TGTGCCAGCAGTGAAGGGGCAGGGACCTACGAGCAGTACTTC. The chain combines TRBV6-1 with TRBJ2-7, with D tentatively TRBD1 (5 bases). The ends were cut back, 1 base at V and 2 bases at J, with 9 bases in the middle. Germline lookup yields CDR1 MNHNS and CDR2 SASEGT. The CDR3 is made up of 14 amino acids.

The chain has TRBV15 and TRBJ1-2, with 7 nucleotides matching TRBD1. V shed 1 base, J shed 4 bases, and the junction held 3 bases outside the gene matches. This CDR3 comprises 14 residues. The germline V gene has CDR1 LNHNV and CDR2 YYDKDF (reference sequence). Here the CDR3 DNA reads TGTGCCACCAGCAGAGGACAGGGCCTCTATGGCTACACCTTC. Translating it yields CATSRGQGLYGYTF.

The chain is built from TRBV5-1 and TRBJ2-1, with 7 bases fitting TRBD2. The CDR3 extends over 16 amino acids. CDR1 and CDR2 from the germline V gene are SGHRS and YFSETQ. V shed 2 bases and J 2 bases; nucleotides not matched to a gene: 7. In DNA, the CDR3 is TGCGCCAGCAGCTTAAACCCGGGACTAACCTACAATGAGCAGTTCTTC. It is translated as CASSLNPGLTYNEQFF.

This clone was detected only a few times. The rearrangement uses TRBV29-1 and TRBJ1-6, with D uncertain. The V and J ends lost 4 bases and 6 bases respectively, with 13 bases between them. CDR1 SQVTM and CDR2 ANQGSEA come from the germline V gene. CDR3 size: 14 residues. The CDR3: CSVGGDLSNSPLHF. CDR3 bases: TGCAGCGTTGGTGGAGATCTTTCTAATTCACCCCTCCACTTT. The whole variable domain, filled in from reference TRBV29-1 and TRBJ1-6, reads SAVISQKPSRDICQRGTSLTIQCQVDSQVTMMFWYRQQPGQSLTLIATANQGSEATYESGFVIDKFPISRPNLTFSTLTVSNMSPEDSSIYLCSVGGDLSNSPLHFGNGTRLTVT.

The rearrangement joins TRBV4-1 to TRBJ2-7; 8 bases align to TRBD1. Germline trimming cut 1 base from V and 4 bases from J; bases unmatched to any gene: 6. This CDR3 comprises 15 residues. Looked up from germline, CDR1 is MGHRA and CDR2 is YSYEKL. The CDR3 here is CASSQAGTGSYEQYF. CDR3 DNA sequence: TGCGCCAGCAGCCAAGCCGGGACAGGTTCATACGAGCAGTACTTC.

In DNA, the CDR3 is TGTGCCAGCAGCTTAGTAGCGGGAGTTTTAGATACGCAGTATTTT. Its protein is CASSLVAGVLDTQYF. V gene TRBV7-2 combines with J gene TRBJ2-3; 9 bases align to TRBD2. V lost 1 base, J lost 5 bases, and 4 bases stayed unmatched. The germline CDR1 and CDR2 sequences are SGHTA and FQGNSA. The CDR3 spans 15 residues.

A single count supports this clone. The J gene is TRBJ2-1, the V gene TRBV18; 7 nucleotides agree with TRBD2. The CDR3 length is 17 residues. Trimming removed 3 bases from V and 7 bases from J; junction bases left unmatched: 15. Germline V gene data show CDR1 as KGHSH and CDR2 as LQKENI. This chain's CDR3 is CASSPGTNSRGENEQFF. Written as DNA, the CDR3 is TGTGCCAGCTCACCTGGGACTAATAGCCGGGGGGAGAATGAGCAGTTCTTC.

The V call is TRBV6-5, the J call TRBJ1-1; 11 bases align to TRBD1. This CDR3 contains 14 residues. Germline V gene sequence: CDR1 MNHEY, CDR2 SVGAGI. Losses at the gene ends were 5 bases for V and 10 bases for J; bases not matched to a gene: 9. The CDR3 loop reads CASSTPGQGEGAFF. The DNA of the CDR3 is TGTGCCAGCAGTACCCCGGGACAGGGGGAGGGAGCTTTCTTT.

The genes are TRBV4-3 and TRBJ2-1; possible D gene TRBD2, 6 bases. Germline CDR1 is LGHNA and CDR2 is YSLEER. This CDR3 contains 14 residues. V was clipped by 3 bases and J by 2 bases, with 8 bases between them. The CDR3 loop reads CASSHRGAYNEQFF. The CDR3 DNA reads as TGCGCCAGCAGCCACCGCGGGGCCTACAATGAGCAGTTCTTC.